These T cell receptor beta chains were read from a single sample in a study of T cell responses to AZD1222 COVID-19 vaccine. Only in-frame clones appear in the TCRdb table, and some are missing; sequencing was by immunoSEQ multiplex PCR. This sample has about 110,000 clones; about nine tenths occur once, and the top ten carry around 3.3%. The input for sequencing was peripheral blood, taken on day 0 of MenACWY control vaccination. These receptors came from an adult in good health. Each CDR3 is given without its conserved first and last residue. Each record gives: V gene, J gene, CDR3 protein.

TRBV7-9	TRBJ2-1	AASVSGDYNEQF
TRBV13	TRBJ1-1	ASSLSEAF
TRBV11-2	TRBJ1-5	ASSLGTADNQPQH
TRBV15	TRBJ1-1	ATSRDVGGRAAF
TRBV9	TRBJ1-6	ASGVGGGDSPLH
TRBV28	TRBJ1-1	ASSLTRTGTAEAF
TRBV5-1	TRBJ1-2	ASSLDGDYGYT
TRBV5-1	TRBJ2-7	ASSFSGQGAYEQY
TRBV7-9	TRBJ1-1	ASSPGGNTEAF
TRBV11-2	TRBJ2-1	ASSLRRDRGNEQF
TRBV5-5	TRBJ1-6	ASSHEVAGTGNSPLH
TRBV7-2	TRBJ1-2	ASSGTGGPRYGYT
TRBV6-5	TRBJ1-2	ASRQTLGGVGGYT
TRBV6-1	TRBJ1-6	ASSEIRGISPLH
TRBV6-2/TRBV6-3	TRBJ2-7	ASSYIQGYEQY
TRBV7-2	TRBJ2-6	ASSLRTGSSGANVLT
TRBV5-6	TRBJ1-6	ASSPPTSYNSPLH
TRBV6-5	TRBJ2-7	ASSYSASGGEKQY
TRBV2	TRBJ2-2	ASRGTGELF
TRBV25-1	TRBJ2-2	ASSETGGNTGELF
TRBV10-3	TRBJ2-5	AISEQTGVGETQY
TRBV18	TRBJ2-7	ASSPGQGPYEQY
TRBV30	TRBJ1-1	AWDRLPILNTEAF
TRBV12-5	TRBJ1-6	ASGLGVGSPLH
TRBV6-6	TRBJ2-2	ASKPNGLARYGELF
TRBV4-1	TRBJ1-5	ASSQGDRVNQPQH
TRBV30	TRBJ1-1	AWTRRTEAF
TRBV12-2	TRBJ2-7	ASRLVGGTRGQGCSYEQY
TRBV23-1	TRBJ2-3	ASTPTVGDSPTDTQY
TRBV2	TRBJ1-1	ASSEALPGQGGNTEAF
TRBV5-5	TRBJ1-5	ASSLDPGGQPQH
TRBV27	TRBJ1-5	ASSLLGYQPQH
TRBV5-1	TRBJ1-5	ASSPTVGGDQPQH
TRBV19	TRBJ1-6	ASSQGGSSPLH
TRBV19	TRBJ2-5	ASSIRGGEYQETQY
TRBV28	TRBJ1-1	ASITPWGANTEAF
TRBV7-8	TRBJ1-3	ASSLAEVGASGNTIY
TRBV18	TRBJ2-2	ASSPPLTWSGELF
TRBV12-3/TRBV12-4	TRBJ2-7	ASSFGQGAQY
TRBV7-2	TRBJ1-2	ASSPGQVPNYGYT
TRBV4-3	TRBJ2-5	ASSQGILEETQY
TRBV6-5	TRBJ1-6	ASEETFRNSPLH
TRBV5-4	TRBJ2-1	ASSLQAQGSYEQF
TRBV27	TRBJ2-1	ASSLGLAGNNEQF
TRBV7-9	TRBJ1-3	ASSSRGGNTIY
TRBV7-9	TRBJ1-1	ASSPLTGNGAEAF